This TCR beta chain was obtained from a study of blood T cell repertoires in COVID-19. As for the study in general: The United States, Italy and Spain supplied acute and convalescent COVID-19 samples. Sources were T cells, B-cell-depleted T cells, or PBMCs; the material itself was cDNA or gDNA.

V was clipped by 3 bases and J by 2 bases; unmatched bases: 8. Germline V CDR1 and CDR2: MGHDK, SYGVNS. The CDR3 has 18 residues. Authors' analysis steps: Estimation of nucleated cell counts was performed using reference gene primer amplification. Measured with immunoSEQ multiplex PCR; TCRdb has only the in-frame clones, and not every one. The V and J calls and clone size were taken over from that table, and D and trimming were inferred from the DNA. This table has about 40,000 clones, 91% appearing once. V usage is TRBV25-1 and J usage is TRBJ2-3, with TRBD2 identical over 13 bases. The source material was peripheral blood. This receptor was taken from an elderly woman with acute or convalescent COVID-19. This chain's CDR3 is CASSETRTSGGYTDTQYF. The DNA for the CDR3 is TGTGCCAGCAGTGAGACGAGGACTAGCGGGGGATACACAGATACGCAGTATTTT.